The entry below gives a single T cell receptor beta chain sequence along with its context. Antigen: not known. This entry is derived from a study of T-cell memory formation after mild COVID-19. General study results and limits: The study found contracting CD4+ clones mainly in CM and EM and contracting CD8+ clones in EMRA. The second-wave clones peaking on day 37 were not confirmed as SARS-CoV-2-specific. Later expanders leaned toward CD4+, whereas clones contracting from day 15 to 85 were balanced CD4/CD8.

TCRdb reprocessed the 5' RACE reads via MiXCR and lists one record per CDR3 protein. This sample has about half a million distinct CDR3 sequences, with 18% found just once. Sequencing input: PBMCs or a T cell subset sorted from them (not recorded which). This clonotype was obtained from an adult woman who had mild COVID-19 (a few samples of this study predate the infection). Cell type and time point are not known.

The CDR3 loop reads CASSLGNGGLGNQPQHF. CDR3 bases: TGTGCCAGCAGCTTGGGGAACGGGGGCCTGGGCAATCAGCCCCAGCATTTT. The V call is TRBV11-1, the J call TRBJ1-5; D may be TRBD1 (6 bases). This CDR3 is 17 amino acids long. In germline, CDR1 is SGHAT, CDR2 FQDESV (reference sequence). V shed 3 bases and J shed 2 bases, with 17 bases lying between them.